A selection of T cell receptor beta chains follows, all from one sample in a study of blood T cell repertoires in COVID-19. Method: immunoSEQ multiplex PCR; TCRdb's copy keeps in-frame clones and lacks some. This repertoire shows fewer than 250,000 clones, about 80% found once; its top ten account for around 3.5%. Input material: PBMCs or T cells enriched from blood (not recorded which). These receptors all come from a woman aged 40 to 50 who had been exposed to COVID-19. Both conserved end residues are part of each CDR3.

j_gene,len,v_gene,CDR3aa
TRBJ2-7,14,TRBV5-1,CASSSGAGGYEQYF
TRBJ1-1,14,TRBV11-2,CASSLGQGNTEAFF
TRBJ2-1,16,TRBV28,CASSTTSGGARGEQFF
TRBJ2-5,14,TRBV10-3,CAISSRGVQETQYF
TRBJ2-1,18,TRBV10-3,CAISELYQRGSFYNEQFF
TRBJ1-1,16,TRBV3-1/TRBV3-2,CASSDYTGTENTEAFF
TRBJ1-2,16,TRBV7-8,CASSSETGRANYGYTF
TRBJ1-1,15,TRBV11-2,CASSLEAGANTEAFF
TRBJ2-3,13,TRBV19,CASSRGGGDTQYF
TRBJ1-3,16,TRBV14,CASSQDQRTVGNTIYF
TRBJ1-3,15,TRBV7-3,CASSPTRGSGNTIYF
TRBJ1-5,14,TRBV7-8,CASSLRGSNQPQHF
TRBJ1-2,16,TRBV10-3,CAISESPSSLQYGYTF
TRBJ1-5,15,TRBV29-1,CSALDRGSGNQPQHF
TRBJ1-3,15,TRBV11-2,CASSFGQSSGNTIYF
TRBJ2-2,14,TRBV7-9,CASSLEGAPGELFF
TRBJ1-1,15,TRBV29-1,CSVRPREGTAYEAFF
TRBJ1-1,12,TRBV6-2/TRBV6-3,CASSTPETEAFF
TRBJ1-2,12,TRBV6-5,CASSDARLGYTF
TRBJ1-1,14,TRBV2,CASRDRGAGTEAFF
TRBJ1-5,16,TRBV6-2/TRBV6-3,CASSPRPQGGYQPQHF
TRBJ2-3,16,TRBV4-1,CASSQAFGVDSDTQYF
TRBJ2-7,15,TRBV9,CASSSEALAGYEQYF
TRBJ1-5,14,TRBV19,CASSLQWSNQPQHF
TRBJ1-2,13,TRBV7-9,CASSLDLDSGYTF
TRBJ2-1,14,TRBV5-8,CASSKRGVYNEQFF
TRBJ2-1,14,TRBV7-8,CASSLEVGGAEQFF
TRBJ2-1,15,TRBV28,CASRARDSLYNEQFF
TRBJ1-1,14,TRBV27,CASTPGGFNTEAFF
TRBJ1-6,13,TRBV14,CASSPRTDSPLHF
TRBJ1-2,15,TRBV7-2,CASSLAKGGYYGYTF
TRBJ2-3,15,TRBV9,CASSVDEGSTDTQYF
TRBJ2-2,14,TRBV9,CASSGRGNIGELFF
TRBJ1-1,13,TRBV15,CATSLQGNEEAFF
TRBJ2-3,16,TRBV6-2/TRBV6-3,CASSYPWGGATDTQYF
TRBJ2-7,15,TRBV5-1,CASSTRTGATYEQYF